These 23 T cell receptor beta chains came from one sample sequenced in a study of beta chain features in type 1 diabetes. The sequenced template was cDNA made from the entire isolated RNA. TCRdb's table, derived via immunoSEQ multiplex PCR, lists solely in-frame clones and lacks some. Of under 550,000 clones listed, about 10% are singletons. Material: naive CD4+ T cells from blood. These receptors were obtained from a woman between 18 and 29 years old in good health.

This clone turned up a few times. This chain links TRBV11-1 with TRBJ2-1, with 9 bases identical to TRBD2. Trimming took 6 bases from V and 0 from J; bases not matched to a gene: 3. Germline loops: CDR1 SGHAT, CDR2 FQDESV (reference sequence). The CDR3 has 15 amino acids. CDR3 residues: CASSFSGGSYNEQFF. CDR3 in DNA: TGTGCCAGCAGTTTTAGCGGGGGCTCCTACAATGAGCAGTTCTTC. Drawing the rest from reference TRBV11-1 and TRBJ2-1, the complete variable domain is EAEVAQSPRYKITEKSQAVAFWCDPISGHATLYWYRQILGQGPELLVQFQDESVVDDSQLPKDRFSAERLKGVDSTLKIQPAELGDSAMYLCASSFSGGSYNEQFFGPGTRLTVL.

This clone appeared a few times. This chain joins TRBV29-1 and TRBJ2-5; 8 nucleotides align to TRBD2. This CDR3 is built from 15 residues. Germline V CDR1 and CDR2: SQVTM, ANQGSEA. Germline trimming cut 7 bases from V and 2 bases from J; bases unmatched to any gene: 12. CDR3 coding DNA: TGCAGCGGGAGAAGGGGGACTAGTTTTCAAGAGACCCAGTACTTC. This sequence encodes CSGRRGTSFQETQYF.

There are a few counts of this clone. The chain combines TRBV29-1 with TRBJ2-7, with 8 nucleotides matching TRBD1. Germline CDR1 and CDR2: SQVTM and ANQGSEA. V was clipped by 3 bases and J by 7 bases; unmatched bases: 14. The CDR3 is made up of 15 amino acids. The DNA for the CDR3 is TGCAGCGTTGACGGACAGGGCAGGGGGCTAGGGGAGCAGTACTTC. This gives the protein CSVDGQGRGLGEQYF.

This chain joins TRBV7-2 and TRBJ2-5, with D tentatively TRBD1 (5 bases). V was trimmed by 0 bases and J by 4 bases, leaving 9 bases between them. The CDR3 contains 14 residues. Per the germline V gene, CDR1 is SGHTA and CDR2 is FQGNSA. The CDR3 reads CASSLAGVLETQYF. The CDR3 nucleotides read TGTGCCAGCAGCTTAGCAGGGGTGTTAGAGACCCAGTACTTC.

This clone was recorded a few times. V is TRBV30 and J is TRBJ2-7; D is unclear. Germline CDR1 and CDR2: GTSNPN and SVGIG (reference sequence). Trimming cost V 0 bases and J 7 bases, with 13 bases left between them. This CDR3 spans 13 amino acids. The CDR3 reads CAWSVLAAREQYF. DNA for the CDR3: TGTGCCTGGAGTGTACTGGCGGCTCGGGAGCAGTACTTC.

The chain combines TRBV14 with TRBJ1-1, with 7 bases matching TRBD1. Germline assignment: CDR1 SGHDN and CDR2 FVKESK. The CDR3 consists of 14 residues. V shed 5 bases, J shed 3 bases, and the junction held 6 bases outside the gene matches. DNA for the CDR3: TGTGCCAGCAGCTATTCAGGGGGGCACACTGAAGCTTTCTTT. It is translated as CASSYSGGHTEAFF.

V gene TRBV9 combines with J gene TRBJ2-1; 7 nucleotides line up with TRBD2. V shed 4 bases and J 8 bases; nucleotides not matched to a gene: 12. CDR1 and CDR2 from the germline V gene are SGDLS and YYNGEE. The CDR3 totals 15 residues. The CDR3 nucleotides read TGTGCCAGCAGCCCCCTATTCGCGGGAGAGGATGAGCAGTTCTTC. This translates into CASSPLFAGEDEQFF.

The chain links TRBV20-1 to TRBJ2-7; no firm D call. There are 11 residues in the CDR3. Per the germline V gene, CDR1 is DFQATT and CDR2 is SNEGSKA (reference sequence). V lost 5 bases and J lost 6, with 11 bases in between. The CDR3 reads CSAWILGEQYF. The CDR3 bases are TGCAGTGCTTGGATTTTGGGCGAGCAGTACTTC.

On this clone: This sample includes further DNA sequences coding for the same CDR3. The CDR3: CSAPIADTQYF. CDR3 coding DNA: TGCAGTGCTCCAATAGCAGATACGCAGTATTTT. This chain joins TRBV20-1 and TRBJ2-3; D remains unclear. CDR1 is DFQATT, CDR2 SNEGSKA, per germline (reference sequence). Between the trimmed V and J ends, which lost 5 bases and 4 bases, there was a span of 7 bases. This CDR3 spans 11 amino acids.

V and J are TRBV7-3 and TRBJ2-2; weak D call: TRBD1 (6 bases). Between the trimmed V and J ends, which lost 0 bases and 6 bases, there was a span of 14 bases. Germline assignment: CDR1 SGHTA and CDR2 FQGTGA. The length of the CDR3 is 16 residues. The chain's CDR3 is CASSLTFHPGAGELFF. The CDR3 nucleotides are TGTGCCAGCAGCTTAACGTTTCACCCAGGGGCCGGGGAGCTGTTTTTT.

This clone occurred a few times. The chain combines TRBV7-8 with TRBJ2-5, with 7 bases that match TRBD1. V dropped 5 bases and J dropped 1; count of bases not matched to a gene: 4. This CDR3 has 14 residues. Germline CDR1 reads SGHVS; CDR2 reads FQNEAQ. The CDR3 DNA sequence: TGTGCCAGCAGCCTCGACAGGGTCCAAGAGACCCAGTACTTC. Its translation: CASSLDRVQETQYF.

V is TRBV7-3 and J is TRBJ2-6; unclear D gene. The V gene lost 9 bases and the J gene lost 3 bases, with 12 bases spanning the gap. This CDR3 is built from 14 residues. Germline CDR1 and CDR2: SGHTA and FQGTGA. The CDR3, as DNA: TGTGCCAGTAGTTGGGGAAGTGGGGCCAACGTCCTGACTTTC. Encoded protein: CASSWGSGANVLTF.

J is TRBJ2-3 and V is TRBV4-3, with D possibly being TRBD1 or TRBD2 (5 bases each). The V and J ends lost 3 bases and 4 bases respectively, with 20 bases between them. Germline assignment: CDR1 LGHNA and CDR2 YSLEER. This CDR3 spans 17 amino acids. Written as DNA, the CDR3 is TGCGCCAGCAGCCATCTCAAACAGAGAAGAGGGGCAGATACGCAGTATTTT. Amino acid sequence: CASSHLKQRRGADTQYF.

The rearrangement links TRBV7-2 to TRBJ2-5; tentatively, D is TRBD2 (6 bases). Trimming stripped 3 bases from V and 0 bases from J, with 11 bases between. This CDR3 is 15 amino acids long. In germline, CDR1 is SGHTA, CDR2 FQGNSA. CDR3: CASSLGGAYQETQYF. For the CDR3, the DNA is TGTGCCAGCAGCTTGGGCGGGGCCTACCAAGAGACCCAGTACTTC.

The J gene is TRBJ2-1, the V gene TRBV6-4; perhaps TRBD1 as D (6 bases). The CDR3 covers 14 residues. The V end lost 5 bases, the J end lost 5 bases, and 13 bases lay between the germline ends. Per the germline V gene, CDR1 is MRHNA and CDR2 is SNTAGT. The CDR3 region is CASSRTAYNNEQFF. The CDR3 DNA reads TGTGCCAGCAGTCGGACAGCATATAACAATGAGCAGTTCTTC.

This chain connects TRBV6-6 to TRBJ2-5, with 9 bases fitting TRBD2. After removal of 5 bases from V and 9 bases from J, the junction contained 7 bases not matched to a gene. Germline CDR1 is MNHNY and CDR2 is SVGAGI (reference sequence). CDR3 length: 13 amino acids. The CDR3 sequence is CASSARLAEAQYF. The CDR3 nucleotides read TGTGCCAGCAGTGCCCGACTAGCGGAGGCCCAGTACTTC.

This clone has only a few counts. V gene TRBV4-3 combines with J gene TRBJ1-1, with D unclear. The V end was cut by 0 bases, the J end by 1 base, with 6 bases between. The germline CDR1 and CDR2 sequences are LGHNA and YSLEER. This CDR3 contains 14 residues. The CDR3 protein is CASSQDRPNTEAFF. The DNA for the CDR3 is TGCGCCAGCAGCCAAGATCGTCCGAACACTGAAGCTTTCTTT.

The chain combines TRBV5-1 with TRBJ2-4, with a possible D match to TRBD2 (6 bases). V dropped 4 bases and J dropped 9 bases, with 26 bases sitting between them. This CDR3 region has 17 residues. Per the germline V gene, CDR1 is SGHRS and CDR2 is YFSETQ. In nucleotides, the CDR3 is TGCGCCAGCAGCCCTCGGTCGTCTAGCGCGGAAAACGGCATTCAGTACTTC. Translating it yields CASSPRSSSAENGIQYF.

CDR3: CASSLINYEQYV. CDR3 in DNA: TGTGCCAGCAGCTTGATAAATTACGAGCAGTACGTC. The rearrangement links TRBV5-6 to TRBJ2-7; D ambiguous. V lost 1 base, J lost 4 bases, and 6 bases lay in between. This CDR3 region has 12 residues. The germline V gene encodes CDR1 SGHDT and CDR2 YYEEEE.

The CDR3 loop reads CASGNPVTFGYTF. The CDR3 DNA sequence: TGTGCCAGCGGAAATCCGGTTACTTTTGGCTACACCTTC. V is TRBV25-1 and J is TRBJ1-2; no firm D call. Germline loops: CDR1 MGHDK, CDR2 SYGVNS. The CDR3 is 13 amino acids. The ends were cut back, 8 bases at V and 7 bases at J, with 17 bases in the middle.

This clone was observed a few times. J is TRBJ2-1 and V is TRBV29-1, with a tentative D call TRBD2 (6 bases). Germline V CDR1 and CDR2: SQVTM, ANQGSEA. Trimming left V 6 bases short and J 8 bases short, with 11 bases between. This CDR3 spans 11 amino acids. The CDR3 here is CSVNSGYEQFF. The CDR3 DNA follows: TGCAGCGTGAATAGCGGCTATGAGCAGTTCTTC.

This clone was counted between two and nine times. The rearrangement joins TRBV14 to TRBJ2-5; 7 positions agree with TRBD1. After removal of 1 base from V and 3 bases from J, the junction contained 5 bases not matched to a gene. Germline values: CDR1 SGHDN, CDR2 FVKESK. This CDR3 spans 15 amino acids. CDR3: CASSQGGTVKETQYF. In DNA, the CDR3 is TGTGCCAGCAGCCAAGGGGGGACAGTGAAAGAGACCCAGTACTTC.

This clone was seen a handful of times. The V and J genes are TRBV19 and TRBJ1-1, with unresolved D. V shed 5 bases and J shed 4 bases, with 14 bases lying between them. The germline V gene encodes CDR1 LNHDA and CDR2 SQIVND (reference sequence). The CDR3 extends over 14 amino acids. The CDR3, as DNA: TGTGCCAGTAGTCATCCCCTGAGGAGCACTGAAGCTTTCTTT. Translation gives CASSHPLRSTEAFF.